The 5 T cell receptor beta chains reported below all come from one sample, sequenced in a study of T-cell reconstitution after alpha-beta-depleted transplantation in children. Library preparation (for TCRbeta) was performed with unique molecular identifiers. TCRdb reanalysed the PCR reads using MiXCR and keeps one entry per CDR3 protein. The data show 500,000 to 650,000 distinct CDR3 sequences, with 10% to 12% seen just once and roughly 15% held by the top ten. This material consisted of PBMCs, mostly from graft donor cells, taken 180 days after TCRalphabeta/CD19-depleted stem cell transplant. Receptors were obtained from a female patient aged 2 to 10 who had a stem cell transplant for aplastic anemia, so the T cells may come from the graft donor.

This chain connects TRBV6-2 or TRBV6-3 to TRBJ2-7, with 13 nucleotides matching TRBD2. Trimming took 4 bases from V and 3 from J; bases not matched to a gene: 18. The CDR3 consists of 20 residues. Looked up from germline, CDR1 is MNHEY and CDR2 is SVGEGT. The CDR3 sequence is CASSFAPGTSGATAYYEQYF. In DNA, the CDR3 is TGTGCCAGCAGTTTCGCTCCCGGGACTAGCGGGGCAACAGCTTACTACGAGCAGTACTTC.

The genes are TRBV10-3 and TRBJ2-2; possibly TRBD2 for D (6 bases). CDR1 and CDR2 (germline): ENHRY, SYGVKD. This CDR3 is 14 amino acids long. Trimming pared 6 bases from V and 7 bases from J, leaving 15 bases between. The CDR3 DNA follows: TGTGCCATCAGAGCCTGGGGGGAGGTCGGGGAGCTGTTTTTT. Protein: CAIRAWGEVGELFF.

In its sample, this clonotype was seen a few times. This chain connects TRBV5-1 to TRBJ2-5, with TRBD2 identical over 8 bases. V shed 3 bases, J shed 3 bases, and the junction held 7 bases outside the gene matches. Germline CDR1 is SGHRS and CDR2 is YFSETQ. The CDR3 is 15 amino acids. The CDR3 DNA reads TGCGCCAGCAGCTCCCCGGGACTAGTGGAAGAGACCCAGTACTTC. Its protein is CASSSPGLVEETQYF.

This clonotype was seen at least ten times. The chain joins TRBV18 to TRBJ2-5, with 8 bases that match TRBD1. Germline V gene lookup returns CDR1 KGHSH and CDR2 LQKENI. The CDR3 extends over 13 amino acids. The V and J ends lost 3 bases and 6 bases, in that order; junction bases with no gene match: 3. The CDR3: CASSPDRAKTQYF. The CDR3, as DNA: TGTGCCAGCTCACCGGACAGGGCTAAGACCCAGTACTTC.

The chain recombines TRBV7-8 with TRBJ1-4; D might be TRBD1 (5 bases). V was pared by 3 bases and J by 7 bases, with 12 bases between. The germline V gene has CDR1 SGHVS and CDR2 FQNEAQ. The CDR3 is made up of 14 amino acids. The CDR3 DNA follows: TGTGCCAGCAGCTTGATGGGGCAGGGTGAAAAACTGTTTTTT. This sequence encodes CASSLMGQGEKLFF.